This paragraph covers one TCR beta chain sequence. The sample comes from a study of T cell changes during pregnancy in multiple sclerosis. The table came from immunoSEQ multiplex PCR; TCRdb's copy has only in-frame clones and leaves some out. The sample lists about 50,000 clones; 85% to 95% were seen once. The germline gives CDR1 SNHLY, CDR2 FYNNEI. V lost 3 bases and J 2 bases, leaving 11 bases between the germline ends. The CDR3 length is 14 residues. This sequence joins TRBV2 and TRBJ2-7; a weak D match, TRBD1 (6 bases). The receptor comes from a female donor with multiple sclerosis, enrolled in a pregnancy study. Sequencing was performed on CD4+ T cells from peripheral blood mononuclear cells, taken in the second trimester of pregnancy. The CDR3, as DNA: TGTGCCAGCAGTGAGGAACAGGGCCCCTACGAGCAGTACTTC. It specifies CASSEEQGPYEQYF.